This T cell receptor (beta chain) derives from a study of blood T cell repertoires in COVID-19. At the level of the study: Samples taken during acute and convalescent COVID-19 were collected in the United States, Italy and Spain. PBMCs, B-cell-depleted T cells, or T cells were the source of the cDNA or gDNA that made up the material.

The authors' processing: Amplified reference gene primers provided the basis for estimating nucleated cell counts. Assay: immunoSEQ multiplex PCR; the TCRdb copy retains only in-frame clones and omits some. V, J and clone size are those of that table, while D and trimming were read from the DNA. The repertoire holds 140,000 to 150,000 clones, with roughly 79% as singletons. The CDR3 sequence is 13 residues long. V lost 7 bases and J 5 bases, leaving 15 bases between the germline ends. Germline CDR1 reads SGHRS; CDR2 reads YFSETQ. The V and J genes are TRBV5-1 and TRBJ2-5; possibly TRBD1 for D (6 bases). The sample consisted of peripheral blood. The sequence derives from a human donor with acute or convalescent COVID-19. The donor label of this sample is uncertain. CDR3 bases: TGCGCCAGCCGAGCCCAGGGGCTGGAGACCCAGTACTTC. Translating gives CASRAQGLETQYF.